The T cell receptor beta chain described here comes from a study of blood T cell repertoires in COVID-19. A single count supports this clone. V lost 0 bases and J lost 7, with 16 bases in between. The CDR3 sequence is 15 residues long. The germline V gene has CDR1 MNHEY and CDR2 SVGAGI. The table came from immunoSEQ multiplex PCR; TCRdb's copy has only in-frame clones and leaves some out. The sample shows roughly 350,000 clones, approximately 90% of them seen only once. This TCR was recovered from a woman between 45 and 65 years old with active or convalescent COVID-19. This chain uses TRBV6-5 with TRBJ2-7; D is ambiguous. Sequencing was performed on peripheral blood. This chain's CDR3 is CASSYSSAWQREQYF. In nucleotides, the CDR3 is TGTGCCAGCAGTTACTCCAGCGCCTGGCAAAGGGAGCAGTACTTC.